The rows below give T cell receptor beta chains drawn from one sample of a study of blood T cells in healthy people across ages. TCRdb re-analysed the 5' RACE reads in MiXCR, keeping a single row per CDR3 protein. Here the sample spans roughly 720,000 distinct CDR3 sequences, roughly 53% being singletons. Sequences were obtained from blood. These receptors came from a man older than 75 in good health. The CDR3 runs from the conserved cysteine through the conserved F or W. D genes are given only for firm matches. A row's size may be missing; if present it is once, few, many or a size class.

v_gene	abundance	j_gene	d_gene	CDR3aa	CDR3nt
TRBV29-1	-	TRBJ1-5	TRBD1	CSVGIVGTGGINQPQHF	TGCAGCGTTGGAATCGTAGGGACAGGGGGTATCAATCAGCCCCAGCATTTT
TRBV7-4	-	TRBJ2-1	-	CASSLGGAGGSNEQFF	TGTGCCAGCAGCCTAGGAGGGGCCGGAGGGAGCAATGAGCAGTTCTTC
TRBV10-3	-	TRBJ1-2	-	CAISESGQELANYGYTF	TGTGCCATCAGTGAGTCGGGTCAGGAGTTAGCTAACTATGGCTACACCTTC
TRBV3-1	-	TRBJ1-4	-	CASSPADRRSEKLFF	TGTGCCAGCAGTCCAGCCGACAGGCGATCAGAAAAACTGTTTTTT
TRBV2	few	TRBJ2-7	-	CASRERSYEQYF	TGTGCCAGCAGGGAGCGGTCCTACGAGCAGTACTTC
TRBV12-3/TRBV12-4	-	TRBJ1-6	TRBD1	CASTQGGTGGYSPLHF	TGTGCCAGCACCCAGGGAGGGACAGGGGGATATTCACCCCTCCACTTT
TRBV9	-	TRBJ2-3	-	CASSPQEVDTQYF	TGTGCCAGCAGCCCCCAGGAAGTGGATACGCAGTATTTT
TRBV20-1	-	TRBJ1-3	-	CSARDPWEERNTIYF	TGCAGTGCTAGAGATCCCTGGGAAGAAAGAAACACCATATATTTT
TRBV7-8	few	TRBJ1-2	TRBD1	CASSLGQVYGYTF	TGTGCCAGCAGCCTGGGACAGGTGTATGGCTACACCTTC
TRBV5-1	-	TRBJ2-5	TRBD2	CASSLGGTSPQETQYF	TGCGCCAGCAGCTTGGGAGGGACTAGTCCGCAAGAGACCCAGTACTTC
TRBV14	few	TRBJ2-5	-	CASSQVLQETQYF	TGTGCCAGCAGCCAAGTGCTTCAAGAGACCCAGTACTTC
TRBV20-1	-	TRBJ1-1	TRBD1	CSASRGGGEAFF	TGCAGTGCTAGCAGGGGGGGAGGTGAAGCTTTCTTT
TRBV12-3/TRBV12-4	-	TRBJ2-3	-	CASSFVTTPSTDTKYF	TGTGCCAGCAGTTTTGTGACAACCCCTAGCACAGATACGAAGTATTTT
TRBV5-1	-	TRBJ1-1	TRBD1	CASSLDAGGTEAFF	TGCGCCAGCAGCTTGGACGCAGGGGGAACTGAAGCTTTCTTT
TRBV28	-	TRBJ2-4	TRBD1	CASRSNRQGPLAKNIQYF	TGTGCCAGCAGATCCAACCGACAGGGCCCTCTAGCCAAAAACATTCAGTACTTC
TRBV12-3/TRBV12-4	-	TRBJ2-7	-	CASSPPRGEQYF	TGTGCCAGCAGTCCCCCTAGGGGCGAGCAGTACTTC
TRBV2	-	TRBJ2-3	-	CASNLQGTDAQYF	TGTGCCAGCAACCTACAGGGTACAGATGCGCAGTATTTT
TRBV3-1	-	TRBJ2-7	-	CASSPRGTSEQYF	TGTGCCAGCAGCCCGCGGGGTACCTCAGAGCAGTACTTC
TRBV30	-	TRBJ2-5	TRBD1	CAWSTGGQTQYF	TGTGCCTGGAGTACAGGGGGCCAGACCCAGTACTTC
TRBV9	-	TRBJ2-1	-	CASSVSPRGRERNEQFF	TGTGCCAGCAGCGTATCTCCACGGGGGCGGGAGCGGAATGAGCAGTTCTTC
TRBV20-1	few	TRBJ2-7	-	CSAREKLPYEQYF	TGCAGTGCTAGAGAAAAGTTGCCCTACGAGCAGTACTTC
TRBV29-1	-	TRBJ1-2	-	CSARRDGGGYTF	TGCAGCGCTCGAAGAGATGGCGGGGGCTACACCTTC
TRBV24-1	-	TRBJ2-1	TRBD2	CATSGPSGRAYNEQFF	TGTGCCACCAGTGGCCCGAGCGGGAGGGCCTACAATGAGCAGTTCTTC
TRBV7-3	-	TRBJ2-3	TRBD2	CASSLLGQAGGPDTQYF	TGTGCCAGCAGCTTATTAGGTCAGGCGGGAGGGCCAGATACGCAGTATTTT
TRBV10-3	-	TRBJ2-7	TRBD2	CATREGPDYEQYF	TGTGCCACCAGGGAGGGACCAGACTACGAGCAGTACTTC
TRBV12-3/TRBV12-4	few	TRBJ2-1	TRBD1	CASRDRGSPLNEQFF	TGTGCCAGCAGGGACAGGGGGAGTCCTCTCAATGAGCAGTTCTTC
TRBV3-1	few	TRBJ2-3	-	CASRAGEGHRYAYF	TGTGCCAGCAGGGCCGGCGAGGGACACAGATACGCGTATTTT
TRBV15	once	TRBJ2-7	-	CATSVGTYSSYEQYF	TGTGCCACCAGCGTTGGGACTTATAGCTCCTACGAGCAGTACTTC
TRBV29-1	few	TRBJ1-5	-	CSVGQALNQPQHF	TGCAGCGTGGGGCAGGCCCTTAATCAGCCCCAGCATTTT
TRBV6-5	-	TRBJ1-1	-	CASNPKRGWGTEAFF	TGTGCCAGCAACCCTAAGCGAGGGTGGGGAACTGAAGCTTTCTTT
TRBV20-1	few	TRBJ2-7	-	CSADEGFTYEQYF	TGCAGTGCTGATGAGGGGTTTACCTACGAGCAGTACTTC
TRBV20-1	few	TRBJ1-2	TRBD1	CSARRTGAFYGYTF	TGCAGTGCTAGAAGGACAGGGGCGTTCTATGGCTACACCTTC
TRBV11-3	few	TRBJ2-5	TRBD1	CASSPGQEARQYF	TGTGCCAGCAGCCCTGGACAGGAGGCTAGGCAGTACTTC
TRBV5-5	-	TRBJ1-5	TRBD1	CASRAGTDNQPQHF	TGTGCCAGCAGAGCAGGGACAGACAATCAGCCCCAGCATTTT
TRBV14	-	TRBJ1-4	-	CASSLVTGGEKLFF	TGTGCCAGCAGCCTGGTGACAGGAGGCGAAAAACTGTTTTTT
TRBV5-1	-	TRBJ2-5	-	CASSFGRTQGTQYF	TGCGCCAGCAGCTTCGGACGGACCCAAGGGACCCAGTACTTC
TRBV18	few	TRBJ1-4	-	CASSRDTNEKLFF	TGTGCCAGCTCACGGGACACGAATGAAAAACTGTTTTTT
TRBV27	-	TRBJ2-7	-	CASKRAPTYEQYF	TGTGCCAGCAAGAGGGCTCCGACCTACGAGCAGTACTTC
TRBV20-1	-	TRBJ2-5	TRBD2	CSAPSQNAGGWGTQYF	TGCAGTGCACCTTCACAAAACGCGGGAGGATGGGGGACCCAGTACTTC
TRBV5-1	-	TRBJ1-1	-	CASSLVSNTEAFF	TGCGCCAGCAGCTTGGTTTCGAACACTGAAGCTTTCTTT
TRBV6-1	few	TRBJ2-6	-	CASSGPESSGANVLTF	TGTGCCAGCAGTGGCCCTGAAAGCTCTGGGGCCAACGTCCTGACTTTC
TRBV24-1	few	TRBJ2-4	-	CATRLGRGAKNIQYF	TGTGCCACCCGACTTGGACGGGGGGCCAAAAACATTCAGTACTTC
TRBV11-2	-	TRBJ2-5	TRBD2	CASSLTREGYYNEQYF	TGTGCCAGCAGCTTAACCCGGGAGGGCTACTACAATGAGCAGTACTTC
TRBV6-1	few	TRBJ2-5	-	CASSEWRGDVGETQYF	TGTGCCAGCAGTGAATGGAGGGGCGATGTAGGAGAGACCCAGTACTTC
TRBV29-1	-	TRBJ2-5	-	CSFRVGETQYF	TGCAGCTTCAGGGTTGGAGAGACCCAGTACTTC
TRBV24-1	-	TRBJ2-5	-	CATSDPGRFQETQYF	TGTGCCACCAGTGATCCGGGGAGGTTCCAAGAGACCCAGTACTTC